Listed below are T cell receptor beta chains from one sample, sequenced in a study of blood T cells in healthy people across ages. TCRdb re-analysed the 5' RACE reads in MiXCR, keeping a single row per CDR3 protein. Among approximately 940,000 distinct CDR3 sequences, 48% were seen once, and the ten largest hold roughly 13%. Sequences were obtained from blood. All receptors come from a man aged 25 to 40 in good health. Each CDR3 is given with its conserved first and last residue. Each record gives: D gene, V gene, clone size, J gene, CDR3 protein, CDR3 DNA. The D gene is left open where the match is weak. For some rows the clone size is stated as once, few or many, or as a class when expanded; others skip it.

D gene: TRBD2; V gene: TRBV24-1; clone size: .; J gene: TRBJ2-3; CDR3 protein: CASSYPGLAGGPDTQYF; CDR3 DNA: TGTGCCAGCAGTTACCCGGGACTAGCGGGGGGGCCAGATACGCAGTATTTT
D gene: .; V gene: TRBV10-3; clone size: .; J gene: TRBJ1-2; CDR3 protein: CAISQVGGYTF; CDR3 DNA: TGTGCCATCAGTCAGGTGGGAGGCTACACCTTC
D gene: TRBD1; V gene: TRBV3-1; clone size: .; J gene: TRBJ1-2; CDR3 protein: CASSPGSGGLGYTF; CDR3 DNA: TGTGCCAGCAGCCCCGGTTCAGGGGGATTAGGCTACACCTTC
D gene: TRBD2; V gene: TRBV3-1; clone size: few; J gene: TRBJ2-5; CDR3 protein: CASSHTSGEETQYF; CDR3 DNA: TGTGCCAGCAGCCATACTAGCGGGGAAGAGACCCAGTACTTC
D gene: .; V gene: TRBV7-7; clone size: few; J gene: TRBJ2-1; CDR3 protein: CASSTTRANEQFF; CDR3 DNA: TGTGCTAGCAGCACAACCCGGGCCAATGAGCAGTTCTTC
D gene: .; V gene: TRBV29-1; clone size: few; J gene: TRBJ2-7; CDR3 protein: CSVVETPSYEQYF; CDR3 DNA: TGCAGCGTTGTCGAGACACCTTCCTACGAGCAGTACTTC
D gene: .; V gene: TRBV12-3/TRBV12-4; clone size: .; J gene: TRBJ1-5; CDR3 protein: CASSLGGLSQPRHF; CDR3 DNA: TGTGCCAGCAGCCTCGGGGGGCTGAGTCAGCCCCGGCATTTT
D gene: TRBD1; V gene: TRBV7-2; clone size: .; J gene: TRBJ1-1; CDR3 protein: CASSYPDRVGTEAFF; CDR3 DNA: TGTGCCAGCAGCTACCCGGACAGGGTCGGCACTGAAGCTTTCTTT
D gene: .; V gene: TRBV12-3/TRBV12-4; clone size: .; J gene: TRBJ2-5; CDR3 protein: CASRPQGLRETQYF; CDR3 DNA: TGTGCCAGCAGACCACAGGGTTTGAGAGAGACCCAGTACTTC
D gene: .; V gene: TRBV7-9; clone size: few; J gene: TRBJ2-7; CDR3 protein: CASSPNEQYF; CDR3 DNA: TGTGCCAGCAGCCCGAACGAGCAGTACTTC
D gene: .; V gene: TRBV20-1; clone size: .; J gene: TRBJ2-3; CDR3 protein: CSADQGGTQYF; CDR3 DNA: TGCAGTGCCGATCAGGGGGGCACGCAGTATTTT
D gene: .; V gene: TRBV5-1; clone size: .; J gene: TRBJ2-7; CDR3 protein: CASRRDIQTYEQYF; CDR3 DNA: TGCGCCAGCCGTCGGGACATACAAACCTACGAGCAGTACTTC
D gene: TRBD1; V gene: TRBV10-3; clone size: few; J gene: TRBJ1-4; CDR3 protein: CAIRGTGEEKLFF; CDR3 DNA: TGTGCCATCAGGGGGACAGGGGAAGAAAAACTGTTTTTT
D gene: .; V gene: TRBV10-3; clone size: .; J gene: TRBJ2-1; CDR3 protein: CAIRPTGINEQFF; CDR3 DNA: TGTGCCATCAGACCAACAGGAATCAATGAGCAGTTCTTC
D gene: .; V gene: TRBV11-2; clone size: few; J gene: TRBJ2-7; CDR3 protein: CASSLSGVPYEQYF; CDR3 DNA: TGTGCCAGCAGCCTCTCCGGGGTCCCCTACGAGCAGTACTTC
D gene: TRBD1; V gene: TRBV9; clone size: few; J gene: TRBJ1-6; CDR3 protein: CASSAIGQGGSPLHF; CDR3 DNA: TGTGCCAGCAGCGCGATTGGACAGGGGGGGTCACCCCTCCACTTT
D gene: .; V gene: TRBV2; clone size: few; J gene: TRBJ1-4; CDR3 protein: CASSDLGEKLFF; CDR3 DNA: TGTGCCAGCAGTGATCTGGGAGAAAAACTGTTTTTT
D gene: .; V gene: TRBV5-1; clone size: few; J gene: TRBJ2-1; CDR3 protein: CASSLDPLGEQFF; CDR3 DNA: TGCGCCAGCAGCTTGGACCCCCTGGGTGAGCAGTTCTTC
D gene: .; V gene: TRBV30; clone size: .; J gene: TRBJ2-7; CDR3 protein: CAWTLNRVHEQYF; CDR3 DNA: TGTGCCTGGACCTTAAACAGGGTCCACGAGCAGTACTTC
D gene: TRBD1; V gene: TRBV6-6; clone size: .; J gene: TRBJ1-1; CDR3 protein: CAAGDRGRTEAFF; CDR3 DNA: TGTGCCGCTGGGGACAGGGGTCGAACTGAAGCTTTCTTT
D gene: .; V gene: TRBV20-1; clone size: few; J gene: TRBJ2-6; CDR3 protein: CSASQLSGANVLTF; CDR3 DNA: TGCAGTGCTAGTCAACTCTCTGGGGCCAACGTCCTGACTTTC
D gene: TRBD2; V gene: TRBV12-3/TRBV12-4; clone size: few; J gene: TRBJ2-1; CDR3 protein: CASSIIAGRTYNEQFF; CDR3 DNA: TGTGCCAGCAGTATAATAGCGGGCCGGACCTACAATGAGCAGTTCTTC
D gene: .; V gene: TRBV29-1; clone size: once; J gene: TRBJ2-7; CDR3 protein: CSVGTRVKSYEQYF; CDR3 DNA: TGCAGCGTTGGAACCAGGGTTAAGAGCTACGAGCAGTACTTC
D gene: TRBD1; V gene: TRBV27; clone size: few; J gene: TRBJ1-5; CDR3 protein: CASSLSGTGGHQPQHF; CDR3 DNA: TGTGCCAGCAGTTTATCCGGGACAGGGGGACATCAGCCCCAGCATTTT
D gene: .; V gene: TRBV27; clone size: few; J gene: TRBJ2-7; CDR3 protein: CASSRGSAYEQYF; CDR3 DNA: TGTGCCAGCAGCCGGGGTTCAGCCTACGAGCAGTACTTC
D gene: .; V gene: TRBV24-1; clone size: .; J gene: TRBJ2-3; CDR3 protein: CATRGGLFTDTQYF; CDR3 DNA: TGTGCCACCCGTGGTGGACTTTTCACAGATACGCAGTATTTT
D gene: TRBD2; V gene: TRBV4-2; clone size: .; J gene: TRBJ2-5; CDR3 protein: CASSRPRGLAGGQETQYF; CDR3 DNA: TGTGCCAGCAGCCGCCCGAGGGGGCTAGCGGGGGGGCAGGAGACCCAGTACTTC
D gene: .; V gene: TRBV5-1; clone size: .; J gene: TRBJ2-7; CDR3 protein: CASSLGRSGDLAAFTDEQYF; CDR3 DNA: TGCGCCAGCAGCTTGGGCAGGTCCGGTGATCTAGCCGCTTTCACAGACGAGCAGTACTTC
D gene: TRBD1; V gene: TRBV20-1; clone size: .; J gene: TRBJ1-4; CDR3 protein: CSAREGTGSNEKLFF; CDR3 DNA: TGCAGTGCTAGAGAAGGGACAGGCAGTAATGAAAAACTGTTTTTT
D gene: .; V gene: TRBV20-1; clone size: .; J gene: TRBJ2-2; CDR3 protein: CSGSSDTGELFF; CDR3 DNA: TGCAGTGGATCTAGCGACACCGGGGAGCTGTTTTTT
D gene: TRBD2; V gene: TRBV27; clone size: .; J gene: TRBJ2-5; CDR3 protein: CASSASGGPLETQYF; CDR3 DNA: TGTGCCAGCAGTGCTAGCGGGGGGCCTCTAGAGACCCAGTACTTC
D gene: TRBD2; V gene: TRBV20-1; clone size: .; J gene: TRBJ2-1; CDR3 protein: CSGTGGVYNEQFF; CDR3 DNA: TGCAGTGGGACCGGGGGGGTTTACAATGAGCAGTTCTTC
D gene: TRBD1; V gene: TRBV7-2; clone size: .; J gene: TRBJ2-7; CDR3 protein: CASSASRDRVYEQYF; CDR3 DNA: TGTGCCAGCAGCGCCTCCCGGGACAGGGTTTACGAGCAGTACTTC
D gene: TRBD1; V gene: TRBV20-1; clone size: many; J gene: TRBJ1-1; CDR3 protein: CSARSRLYRGGDTEAFF; CDR3 DNA: TGCAGTGCTAGATCTCGCTTATACAGGGGAGGTGACACTGAAGCTTTCTTT
D gene: TRBD1; V gene: TRBV5-1; clone size: once; J gene: TRBJ1-4; CDR3 protein: CASSSSPQGAGEKLFF; CDR3 DNA: TGCGCCAGCAGCTCCTCCCCACAGGGGGCCGGTGAAAAACTGTTTTTT
D gene: .; V gene: TRBV3-1; clone size: .; J gene: TRBJ1-2; CDR3 protein: CASSQDIPGSSYTF; CDR3 DNA: TGTGCCAGCAGCCAAGATATTCCGGGGAGTAGTTACACCTTC
D gene: .; V gene: TRBV6-6; clone size: few; J gene: TRBJ2-7; CDR3 protein: CASSDRYSYEQYF; CDR3 DNA: TGTGCCAGCAGTGACAGGTACTCCTACGAGCAGTACTTC
D gene: .; V gene: TRBV27; clone size: few; J gene: TRBJ2-3; CDR3 protein: CASSDRTFFGDTQYF; CDR3 DNA: TGTGCCAGCAGTGATCGTACCTTCTTTGGAGATACGCAGTATTTT
D gene: .; V gene: TRBV15; clone size: .; J gene: TRBJ2-7; CDR3 protein: CATSSPGPGRYEQYF; CDR3 DNA: TGTGCCACCAGCTCCCCGGGACCGGGTCGGTACGAGCAGTACTTC
D gene: TRBD2; V gene: TRBV27; clone size: few; J gene: TRBJ2-3; CDR3 protein: CASSHRLAGGSSTDTQYF; CDR3 DNA: TGTGCCAGCAGTCACCGACTAGCGGGGGGATCTTCCACAGATACGCAGTATTTT
D gene: .; V gene: TRBV3-1; clone size: few; J gene: TRBJ1-1; CDR3 protein: CASSQEGTVNTEAFF; CDR3 DNA: TGTGCCAGCAGCCAAGAAGGGACGGTGAACACTGAAGCTTTCTTT
D gene: .; V gene: TRBV13; clone size: once; J gene: TRBJ2-1; CDR3 protein: CASSLGQAISSYNEQFF; CDR3 DNA: TGTGCCAGCAGCTTAGGACAGGCCATAAGCTCCTACAATGAGCAGTTCTTC
D gene: .; V gene: TRBV10-3; clone size: few; J gene: TRBJ2-7; CDR3 protein: CAISEAESYEQYF; CDR3 DNA: TGTGCCATCAGTGAGGCAGAGTCCTACGAGCAGTACTTC
D gene: TRBD2; V gene: TRBV4-1; clone size: once; J gene: TRBJ2-1; CDR3 protein: CASSQPRRGGHEQFF; CDR3 DNA: TGCGCCAGCAGCCAACCCCGGCGGGGGGGCCATGAGCAGTTCTTC
D gene: .; V gene: TRBV29-1; clone size: many; J gene: TRBJ2-1; CDR3 protein: CSVDMGQSSYNEQFF; CDR3 DNA: TGCAGCGTTGATATGGGGCAGAGCTCCTACAATGAGCAGTTCTTC
D gene: .; V gene: TRBV29-1; clone size: .; J gene: TRBJ1-1; CDR3 protein: CSVAGGQGRIFF; CDR3 DNA: TGCAGCGTTGCCGGGGGGCAGGGGCGCATTTTCTTT
D gene: TRBD1; V gene: TRBV3-1; clone size: once; J gene: TRBJ1-3; CDR3 protein: CASSIGGINGNTIYF; CDR3 DNA: TGTGCCAGCAGCATAGGGGGCATAAACGGAAACACCATATATTTT
D gene: TRBD1; V gene: TRBV20-1; clone size: .; J gene: TRBJ1-2; CDR3 protein: CSARPPDRAFLDGYTF; CDR3 DNA: TGCAGTGCTAGACCTCCTGACAGGGCGTTTTTGGATGGCTACACCTTC
D gene: .; V gene: TRBV20-1; clone size: few; J gene: TRBJ2-1; CDR3 protein: CSAESGTRSYNEQFF; CDR3 DNA: TGCAGTGCTGAATCCGGGACTCGGTCCTACAATGAGCAGTTCTTC
D gene: TRBD1; V gene: TRBV20-1; clone size: .; J gene: TRBJ1-2; CDR3 protein: CSAGQGATNYGYTF; CDR3 DNA: TGCAGTGCTGGACAGGGGGCTACGAACTATGGCTACACCTTC
D gene: TRBD2; V gene: TRBV9; clone size: .; J gene: TRBJ2-3; CDR3 protein: CASSVGPGAGGEYADTQYF; CDR3 DNA: TGTGCCAGCAGCGTCGGCCCGGGCGCGGGAGGGGAGTATGCAGATACGCAGTATTTT
D gene: .; V gene: TRBV7-9; clone size: .; J gene: TRBJ2-7; CDR3 protein: CASSLGGMGALEQYF; CDR3 DNA: TGTGCCAGCAGCTTAGGCGGCATGGGAGCCCTCGAGCAGTACTTC
D gene: TRBD1; V gene: TRBV6-5; clone size: .; J gene: TRBJ1-2; CDR3 protein: CATNTGGRASGGYTF; CDR3 DNA: TGTGCCACCAATACAGGGGGTAGGGCCTCTGGTGGCTACACCTTC
D gene: .; V gene: TRBV29-1; clone size: .; J gene: TRBJ2-1; CDR3 protein: CSGERGEQFF; CDR3 DNA: TGCAGCGGTGAACGGGGTGAGCAGTTCTTC
D gene: .; V gene: TRBV6-2/TRBV6-3; clone size: .; J gene: TRBJ2-5; CDR3 protein: CASSYSTKETQYF; CDR3 DNA: TGTGCCAGCAGTTACTCGACAAAAGAGACCCAGTACTTC